Below are 16 T cell receptor beta chains sequenced from a single sample in a study of blood T cell repertoires in COVID-19. The table came from immunoSEQ multiplex PCR; TCRdb's copy has only in-frame clones and leaves some out. The sample contains more than 95,000 clones, about 80% of which appear only once. The sample was peripheral blood. The receptors originated from an older man with acute or convalescent COVID-19.

This chain joins TRBV18 and TRBJ2-7; 7 bases align to TRBD2. The CDR3 runs 14 residues. V was pared by 1 base and J by 2 bases, with 2 bases of the junction left unmatched. Germline CDR1 and CDR2: KGHSH and LQKENI. The DNA of the CDR3 is TGTGCCAGCTCACCACGGGAGGGAACCTACGAGCAGTACTTC. Translated: CASSPREGTYEQYF. Combining the CDR3 with reference TRBV18 and TRBJ2-7 gives the whole variable domain NAGVMQNPRHLVRRRGQEARLRCSPMKGHSHVYWYRQLPEEGLKFMVYLQKENIIDESGMPKERFSAEFPKEGPSILRIQQVVRGDSAAYFCASSPREGTYEQYFGPGTRLTVT.

This sequence joins TRBV19 and TRBJ2-5; 9 nucleotides align to TRBD2. CDR3 length: 15 residues. J was trimmed by 4 bases and V by 1 base; bases with no gene match: 4. Per germline, CDR1 LNHDA and CDR2 SQIVND (reference sequence). The CDR3: CASSIGAGGRETQYF. In DNA, the CDR3 is TGTGCCAGTAGTATAGGGGCGGGGGGGCGAGAGACCCAGTACTTC.

The chain has TRBV7-2 and TRBJ2-7; 12 bases are a match to TRBD2. V gave up 5 bases and J gave up 2 bases; unmatched junction bases: 7. This CDR3 region has 16 residues. CDR1 and CDR2 from the germline V gene are SGHTA and FQGNSA. The CDR3 DNA follows: TGTGCCAGCAGCCTCCGGACTAGCGGGAACCCCTACGAGCAGTACTTC. It specifies CASSLRTSGNPYEQYF.

V usage is TRBV7-2 and J usage is TRBJ2-5; no definite D call. Germline values: CDR1 SGHTA, CDR2 FQGNSA. The V and J ends lost 4 bases and 0 bases respectively, with 6 bases between them. The CDR3 length is 13 residues. The CDR3 is CASSSLYQETQYF. CDR3 DNA: TGTGCCAGCAGCTCTTTGTACCAAGAGACCCAGTACTTC.

The chain is built from TRBV6-2 or TRBV6-3 and TRBJ2-7, with TRBD2 matching over 14 bases. The CDR3 runs 16 residues. Germline V CDR1 and CDR2: MNHEY, SVGEGT. J lost 2 bases, V lost 6 bases, and 6 bases had no gene match. CDR3 amino acids: CASSPGTSGGTYEQYF. CDR3 DNA sequence: TGTGCCAGCAGCCCCGGGACTAGCGGGGGAACCTACGAGCAGTACTTC.

The V call is TRBV5-4, the J call TRBJ1-5, with D possibly matching TRBD1 (5 bases). The CDR3 contains 12 residues. With 4 bases removed from V and 4 bases from J, the gap between germline ends came to 6 bases. Germline CDR1 is SGHNT and CDR2 is YYREEE (reference sequence). Written as DNA, the CDR3 is TGTGCCAGCAGCCAGGGAAATCAGCCCCAGCATTTT. As protein: CASSQGNQPQHF.

A few counts support this clone. The same CDR3 can be traced to other DNA sequences in this sample. The V gene is TRBV11-3, the J gene TRBJ2-2; D is undetermined. V gave up 1 base and J gave up 1 base, with 4 bases separating them. The CDR3 runs 14 residues. Germline-derived CDR1 and CDR2 are SGHNT and YENEEA. CDR3 amino acids: CASSLGGNTGELFF. CDR3 DNA: TGTGCCAGCAGCTTAGGCGGGAACACCGGGGAGCTGTTTTTT. Filled out from reference TRBV11-3 and TRBJ2-2, the complete variable domain reads EAGVVQSPRYKIIEKKQPVAFWCNPISGHNTLYWYLQNLGQGPELLIRYENEEAVDDSQLPKDRFSAERLKGVDSTLKIQPAELGDSAVYLCASSLGGNTGELFFGEGSRLTVL.

J is TRBJ2-4 and V is TRBV11-3, with D perhaps TRBD2 (7 bases). The CDR3 loop spans 14 amino acids. Germline CDR1 reads SGHNT; CDR2 reads YENEEA. V was pared by 3 bases and J by 5 bases, with 11 bases between. The CDR3 DNA reads TGTGCCAGCAGCTTGGGGGGGCCCGAAAACATTCAGTACTTC. It translates to CASSLGGPENIQYF.

This chain links TRBV4-1 with TRBJ1-5; 8 bases line up with TRBD1. Germline lookup yields CDR1 MGHRA and CDR2 YSYEKL. The CDR3 consists of 16 residues. V trimming: 3 bases; J trimming: 2 bases; junction bases outside the gene matches: 6. This CDR3 is CASSQSGGGRNQPQHF. In DNA form, the CDR3 reads TGCGCCAGCAGCCAGTCAGGGGGCGGTCGCAATCAGCCCCAGCATTTT.

The rearrangement links TRBV9 to TRBJ1-4; D perhaps matches TRBD1 (6 bases). Trimming removed 3 bases at V and 7 bases at J, with 16 bases between. Per the germline V gene, CDR1 is SGDLS and CDR2 is YYNGEE. CDR3 length: 15 amino acids. CDR3 protein: CASSALGGGAEKLFF. Written as DNA, the CDR3 is TGTGCCAGCAGCGCCCTTGGAGGGGGGGCTGAAAAACTGTTTTTT.

J is TRBJ1-4 and V is TRBV12-3 or TRBV12-4; tentative D call: TRBD1 (5 bases). V gave up 3 bases and J gave up 5 bases, with 7 bases separating them. CDR3 length equals 13 residues. The CDR3 region has the DNA TGTGCCAGCAGTTTTGGGGGGAATGAAAAACTGTTTTTT. The encoded protein is CASSFGGNEKLFF.

The gene calls are TRBV6-2 or TRBV6-3 and TRBJ1-1, with a possible D match to TRBD1 (5 bases). Germline loops: CDR1 MNHEY, CDR2 SVGEGT. The CDR3 is made up of 13 amino acids. Trimming removed 3 bases from V and 6 bases from J, with 11 bases in between. CDR3 nucleotide sequence: TGTGCCAGCAGTTATAGAAAGGGGCCTGAAGCTTTCTTT. The encoded protein is CASSYRKGPEAFF.

V and J are TRBV19 and TRBJ2-1, with D maybe TRBD1 (7 bases). V lost 6 bases, J lost 7 bases, and 16 bases lay in between. The CDR3 is made up of 14 amino acids. Germline V CDR1 and CDR2: LNHDA, SQIVND (reference sequence). CDR3 amino acids: CASRGRGAGNEQFF. Here the CDR3 DNA reads TGTGCCAGTAGAGGCAGGGGGGCCGGGAATGAGCAGTTCTTC.

The CDR3 DNA sequence: TGTGCCAGCAGAGACAGGGAGAGCACAGATACGCAGTATTTT. Translated: CASRDRESTDTQYF. The chain combines TRBV2 with TRBJ2-3, with 7 bases identical to TRBD1. The germline V gene has CDR1 SNHLY and CDR2 FYNNEI. The CDR3 runs to 14 residues. Trimming cost V 6 bases and J 0 bases; bases outside gene matches: 3.

The chain carries TRBV5-1 and TRBJ2-3; TRBD1 matches at 9 bases. J gave up 1 base and V 4 bases, and 10 bases lay outside the gene matches. The CDR3 has 17 residues. In germline, CDR1 is SGHRS, CDR2 YFSETQ. The CDR3 DNA follows: TGCGCCAGCAGCAGGGGGGACAGGGTTGAAGGCACAGATACGCAGTATTTT. It codes for CASSRGDRVEGTDTQYF.

The rearrangement uses TRBV5-1 and TRBJ1-6, with D unclear. The CDR3 extends over 14 amino acids. Per the germline V gene, CDR1 is SGHRS and CDR2 is YFSETQ. Trimming took 1 base from V and 8 from J, leaving 10 bases between them. DNA for the CDR3: TGCGCCAGCAGCTTGAGCGCCAGATATTCACCCCTCCACTTT. It yields the protein CASSLSARYSPLHF.